This T cell receptor beta chain was sequenced during a study of blood T cell repertoires in COVID-19. Study background: Italy, Spain and the United States were the sources of the convalescent and acute COVID-19 samples. Sources were T cells, B-cell-depleted T cells, or PBMCs; the material itself was cDNA or gDNA.

CDR3 length equals 15 residues. The germline gives CDR1 LNHDA, CDR2 SQIVND (reference sequence). V was pared by 5 bases and J by 3 bases, with 6 bases of the junction left unmatched. In the original processing: Estimates of nucleated cell counts were drawn from the amplification of reference gene primers. Profiling relied on immunoSEQ multiplex PCR, and the TCRdb table lists in-frame clones only, not all of them. For V, J and clone size, that table is used; D and trimming come from the DNA. The top ten clones hold approximately 30% of a sample with about 24,000 clones, about 82% of them seen once. The sequence was collected from a human donor with active COVID-19. The donor label of this sample is uncertain. The V gene is TRBV19, the J gene TRBJ2-7; 11 nucleotides align to TRBD2. Sample: peripheral blood. The CDR3 protein is CASSPGTSGIYEQYF. The CDR3 DNA follows: TGTGCCAGTAGTCCGGGGACTAGCGGAATCTACGAGCAGTACTTC.